These T cell receptor beta chains were read from a single sample in a study of vaccination effects on CD4 cells after COVID-19. Profiled with immunoSEQ multiplex PCR; TCRdb holds only in-frame clones, not every one. The sample lists 70,000 or so clones; 77% were seen once. Their recognized antigens are unknown. The starting material was CD4+ T cells from PBMCs cultured without peptide, obtained before COVID-19 vaccination. All receptors come from a human donor who received a COVID-19 vaccine. Each CDR3 is given with its conserved first and last residue. A D gene is named only where the DNA matches it firmly. Some rows mark clone size as missing; the rest say once, few, many or name a class of expanded clone.

d_gene,len,abundance,j_gene,v_gene,CDR3nt,CDR3aa
-,15,-,TRBJ2-3,TRBV5-1,TGCGCCAGCAGCTTGGAGGTCAGGGACACAGATACGCAGTATTTT,CASSLEVRDTDTQYF
TRBD1,16,once,TRBJ1-5,TRBV7-2,TGTGCCAGCAGTTGGACAGGGGGCGCCCCTGGCGGGGCCCAGCATTTT,CASSWTGGAPGGAQHF
-,15,once,TRBJ1-6,TRBV7-3,TGTGCCAGCAGCTTGGGGATCGACAGTAATTCACCCCTCCACTTT,CASSLGIDSNSPLHF
-,15,-,TRBJ1-6,TRBV28,TGTGCCAGCAGTCCCGGGGGCAGGGATAATTCACCCCTCCACTTT,CASSPGGRDNSPLHF
-,14,-,TRBJ1-3,TRBV7-2,TGTGCCAGCAGCCTCGGACAGACGGGAAACACCATATATTTT,CASSLGQTGNTIYF
-,15,-,TRBJ2-2,TRBV7-2,TGTGCCAGCAGCTACCGGGACATGGGAACCGGGGAGCTGTTTTTT,CASSYRDMGTGELFF
-,14,once,TRBJ1-3,TRBV19,TGTGCCAGTACCCCACTGGGGTCTGGAAACACCATATATTTT,CASTPLGSGNTIYF
TRBD1,15,-,TRBJ1-3,TRBV5-6,TGTGCCAGCAGCTCCCCGGGACAGGGAAGAAACACCATATATTTT,CASSSPGQGRNTIYF
-,17,-,TRBJ1-2,TRBV11-2,TGTGCCAGCAGCTTAGACCCCGGTCGGGGGCCTAACTATGGCTACACCTTC,CASSLDPGRGPNYGYTF
-,15,once,TRBJ1-1,TRBV9,TGTGCCAGCAGCGTAGGTGGCAGCTCAAACACTGAAGCTTTCTTT,CASSVGGSSNTEAFF
TRBD2,15,-,TRBJ2-3,TRBV29-1,TGCAGCGTGTCCGGACTAGCGGGCCCTACAGATACGCAGTATTTT,CSVSGLAGPTDTQYF
-,15,-,TRBJ2-1,TRBV6-6,TGTGCCAGCAGTTACGGGGCAGGGTCCTACAATGAGCAGTTCTTC,CASSYGAGSYNEQFF
-,13,-,TRBJ2-3,TRBV7-2,TGTGCCAGCAGCTTAGATTCTAGCCGGACGCAGTATTTT,CASSLDSSRTQYF
-,13,few,TRBJ1-2,TRBV6-5,TGTGCCAGCAGTCCGTTCCAGATCTATGGCTACACCTTC,CASSPFQIYGYTF
TRBD1,15,-,TRBJ1-5,TRBV7-6,TGTGCCAGCAGCTTAGGGACAGGGGGCTTTCAGCCCCAGCATTTT,CASSLGTGGFQPQHF
TRBD1,14,-,TRBJ1-3,TRBV28,TGTGCCAGCGGGGACAGGAGATTTGGAAACACCATATATTTT,CASGDRRFGNTIYF
TRBD1,14,-,TRBJ2-5,TRBV5-6,TGTGCCAGCAGCTTTTGGGACAGCCAAGAGACCCAGTACTTC,CASSFWDSQETQYF
-,13,-,TRBJ2-1,TRBV9,TGTGCCAGCAGCGTAGAGGTGTGGGACGAGCAGTTCTTC,CASSVEVWDEQFF
-,14,-,TRBJ1-1,TRBV7-8,TGTGCCAGCAGCCCCGCAGGAGTGAACACTGAAGCTTTCTTT,CASSPAGVNTEAFF
-,13,-,TRBJ1-1,TRBV6-5,TGTGCCAGCAGTCTTACAGGGAACACTGAAGCTTTCTTT,CASSLTGNTEAFF
-,13,-,TRBJ1-4,TRBV6-6,TGTGCCAGCCTATACGTGGTGGGTGAAAAACTGTTTTTT,CASLYVVGEKLFF
TRBD1,14,-,TRBJ2-3,TRBV7-9,TGTGCCAGCTCCCCGGGACAGGGCACAGATACGCAGTATTTT,CASSPGQGTDTQYF
TRBD2,15,-,TRBJ2-1,TRBV7-9,TGTGCCAGCAGCCCTAGCGGGGGAAGATCCAATGAGCAGTTCTTC,CASSPSGGRSNEQFF
TRBD1,13,few,TRBJ2-1,TRBV19,TGTGCCAGTAGTATAAACTGGGACAGGGTAAAGTTCTTC,CASSINWDRVKFF
TRBD1,16,-,TRBJ2-1,TRBV29-1,TGCAGCGTTGAAAGTTACGGGACAGGGGCCTACAATGAGCAGTTCTTC,CSVESYGTGAYNEQFF
-,14,once,TRBJ2-1,TRBV5-1,TGCGCCAGCAGCCATGTCGTTAACGACAATGAGCAGTTCTTC,CASSHVVNDNEQFF
-,15,-,TRBJ2-6,TRBV28,TGTGCCAGCACTCCCACCTACTCTGGGGCCAACGTCCTGACTTTC,CASTPTYSGANVLTF
-,15,-,TRBJ1-1,TRBV30,TGTGCCTGGAGCTCAAATCAGGTTTTAAACACTGAAGCTTTCTTT,CAWSSNQVLNTEAFF
-,14,-,TRBJ1-1,TRBV11-2,TGTGCCAGCAGCTTAGAGGGCCAGAGCACTGAAGCTTTCTTT,CASSLEGQSTEAFF
-,12,-,TRBJ2-5,TRBV6-1,TGTGCCAGCAGTGAAGGTCACGAGACCCAGTACTTC,CASSEGHETQYF
-,11,-,TRBJ1-2,TRBV11-3,TGTGCCAGCAGCTTCGGGGGTTGGGCCACCTTC,CASSFGGWATF
TRBD1,14,-,TRBJ1-1,TRBV6-5,TGTGCCAGCAAACCGGGACAGGGAGTGACTGAAGCTTTCTTT,CASKPGQGVTEAFF
-,10,-,TRBJ2-5,TRBV2,TGTGCCAGCACCGAAGAGACCCAGTACTTC,CASTEETQYF
-,15,-,TRBJ1-5,TRBV7-2,TGTGCCAGCAGCTTAGATCTGGGGGCTAGGCAGCCCCAGCATTTT,CASSLDLGARQPQHF
TRBD1,12,-,TRBJ2-3,TRBV5-5,TGTGCCAGCAGCTTGGACCGGGACAGGGTTTATTTT,CASSLDRDRVYF
-,13,-,TRBJ2-5,TRBV5-1,TGCGCCAGCAGCAGGGACGGTCAAGAGACCCAGTACTTC,CASSRDGQETQYF
-,16,-,TRBJ1-2,TRBV1,TGCACCAGCAGCCAGCCGTGGGGAATAACAGGGCCGGGCTACACCTTC,CTSSQPWGITGPGYTF
TRBD1,15,once,TRBJ1-2,TRBV6-5,TGTGCCAGCAGTTACTCGGGACAGGGGGTTGGAGGCTACACCTTC,CASSYSGQGVGGYTF
-,16,once,TRBJ2-6,TRBV11-2,TGTGCCAGCAGCTCTGACAGTAACTCTGGGGCCAACGTCCTGACTTTC,CASSSDSNSGANVLTF
-,16,-,TRBJ2-3,TRBV3-1/TRBV3-2,TGTGCCAGCAGCCGCCCACAGGGGAGGAGCACAGATACGCAGTATTTT,CASSRPQGRSTDTQYF
-,14,-,TRBJ2-5,TRBV5-1,TGCGCCAGCAGCACGGTGGAGTTAGAAGAGACCCAGTACTTC,CASSTVELEETQYF
TRBD1,12,-,TRBJ1-2,TRBV30,TGTGCCTGGAGTGAGACAGGGGATGGCTACACCTTC,CAWSETGDGYTF
TRBD1,16,-,TRBJ2-3,TRBV5-6,TGTGCCAGCAGACTGGACAGGGAATATTATACAGATACGCAGTATTTT,CASRLDREYYTDTQYF
-,15,few,TRBJ2-2,TRBV28,TGTGCCAGCAGTTTACACCAGCTGAACACCGGGGAGCTGTTTTTT,CASSLHQLNTGELFF
-,18,-,TRBJ1-5,TRBV23-1,TGCGCCAGCAGAATCAGTACTTGGGTAGATTATAGCAATCAGCCCCAGCATTTT,CASRISTWVDYSNQPQHF
TRBD1,17,-,TRBJ2-2,TRBV9,TGTGCCAGCAGCGTAGGACAGGGGGCAGGGGACACCGGGGAGCTGTTTTTT,CASSVGQGAGDTGELFF
TRBD1,14,-,TRBJ1-1,TRBV2,TGTGCCAGCAGTGCCGGACAGGGATGGACTGAAGCTTTCTTT,CASSAGQGWTEAFF
TRBD1,16,-,TRBJ1-2,TRBV4-1,TGCGCCAGCAGCCAAGAGATGGGACAGGGTACCTATGGCTACACCTTC,CASSQEMGQGTYGYTF
-,15,once,TRBJ2-3,TRBV7-2,TGTGCCAGCAGCTTATTGTCGGGGAGTTGGGATACGCAGTATTTT,CASSLLSGSWDTQYF
-,12,-,TRBJ1-1,TRBV2,TGTGCCAGCAGGGGAGAAAGCGCTGAAGCTTTCTTT,CASRGESAEAFF
TRBD1,14,-,TRBJ1-2,TRBV19,TGTGCCAGTAGCCGGGACAGGCTTAACTATGGCTACACCTTC,CASSRDRLNYGYTF
TRBD1,16,-,TRBJ1-2,TRBV2,TGTGCCAGCACACTCCGGGACAGGGGTGGAAACTATGGCTACACCTTC,CASTLRDRGGNYGYTF
-,13,-,TRBJ2-3,TRBV7-8,TGTGCCAGCATGGGGCGGGGCACAGATACGCAGTATTTT,CASMGRGTDTQYF
-,14,-,TRBJ2-5,TRBV9,TGTGCCAGCAGCGTAGCTATGAACCAAGAGACCCAGTACTTC,CASSVAMNQETQYF
-,14,-,TRBJ1-1,TRBV5-6,TGTGCCAGCAGCTTGGTGCGGGTGGGAACTGAAGCTTTCTTT,CASSLVRVGTEAFF